This T cell receptor (beta chain) comes out of a study of blood T cell repertoires in COVID-19. Per germline, CDR1 LGHDT and CDR2 YNNKEL (reference sequence). There are 14 residues in the CDR3. Trimming removed 3 bases from V and 7 bases from J, with 10 bases in between. In the source study's methods: Counts of nucleated cells, estimated from reference gene primer amplification, were obtained. Produced via immunoSEQ multiplex PCR; TCRdb's table is partial and in-frame only. The DNA gave D and trimming, while V, J and clone size come from that table. This repertoire shows about 310,000 clones, over 75% found once; its top ten account for under 2.5%.

The sequenced sample consisted of PBMCs or T cells enriched from blood (not recorded which). This clonotype originated in a man aged 25 to 45 who had recovered from COVID-19. The chain recombines TRBV3-1 (or the pseudogene TRBV3-2) with TRBJ1-6, with a weak D call TRBD1 (6 bases). CDR3 region: CASSHLQGNSPLHF. The CDR3 DNA sequence: TGTGCCAGCAGCCACCTACAGGGCAATTCACCCCTCCACTTT.